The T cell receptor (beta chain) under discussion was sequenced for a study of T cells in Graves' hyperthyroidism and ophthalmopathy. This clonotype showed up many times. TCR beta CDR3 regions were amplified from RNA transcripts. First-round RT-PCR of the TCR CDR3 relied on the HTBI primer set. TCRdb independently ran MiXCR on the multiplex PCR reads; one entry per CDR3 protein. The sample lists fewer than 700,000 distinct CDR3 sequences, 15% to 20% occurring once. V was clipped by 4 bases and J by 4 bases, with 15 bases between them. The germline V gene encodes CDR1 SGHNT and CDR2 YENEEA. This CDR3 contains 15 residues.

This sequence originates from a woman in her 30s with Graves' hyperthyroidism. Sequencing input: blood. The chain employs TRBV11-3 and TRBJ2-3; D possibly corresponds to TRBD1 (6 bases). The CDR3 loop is CASSSGRGVADTQYF. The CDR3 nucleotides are TGTGCCAGCAGCTCAGGCAGGGGAGTCGCAGATACGCAGTATTTT. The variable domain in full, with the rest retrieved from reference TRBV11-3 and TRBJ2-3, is EAGVVQSPRYKIIEKKQPVAFWCNPISGHNTLYWYLQNLGQGPELLIRYENEEAVDDSQLPKDRFSAERLKGVDSTLKIQPAELGDSAVYLCASSSGRGVADTQYFGPGTRLTVL.